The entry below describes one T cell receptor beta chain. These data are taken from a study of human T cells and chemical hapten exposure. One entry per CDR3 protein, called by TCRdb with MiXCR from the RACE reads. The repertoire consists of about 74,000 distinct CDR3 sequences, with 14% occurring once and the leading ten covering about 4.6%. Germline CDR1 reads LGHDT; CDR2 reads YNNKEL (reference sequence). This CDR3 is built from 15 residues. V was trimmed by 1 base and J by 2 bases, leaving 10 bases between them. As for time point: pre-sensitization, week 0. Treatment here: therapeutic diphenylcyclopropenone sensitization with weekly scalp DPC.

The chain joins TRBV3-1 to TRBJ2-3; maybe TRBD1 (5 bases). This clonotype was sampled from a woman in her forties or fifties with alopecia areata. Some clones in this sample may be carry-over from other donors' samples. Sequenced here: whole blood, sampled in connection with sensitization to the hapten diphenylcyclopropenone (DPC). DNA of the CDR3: TGTGCCAGCAGCCAAGGCGCAGGGCACACAGATACGCAGTATTTT. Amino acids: CASSQGAGHTDTQYF.